The entry that follows covers one T cell receptor beta chain sequence. No antigen is known for it. Both iRepertoire HTBI primers and Arm-PCR of CDR3 regions were used to build the TCR beta libraries. TCRdb independently ran MiXCR on the multiplex PCR reads; one entry per CDR3 protein. The table lists around 250,000 distinct CDR3 sequences, approximately 20% of them singletons. Germline CDR1 is LNHDA and CDR2 is SQIVND (reference sequence). V was clipped by 5 bases and J by 6 bases, with 14 bases between them. The CDR3 covers 14 residues. Regarding time point: newly diagnosed GD, antithyroid drugs for less than 3 months. Scientists built the TCR library using RNA that was extracted from PBMCs. Patients hailed from an endocrinology department in Xi'an, China. The data derive from a study of regulatory T cells in long-lasting Graves disease. At the level of the study: Freshly diagnosed Graves' patients had used antithyroid drugs for under 3 months. Findings and caveats of the study: It was in persistent disease that TRBV28, TRBJ1-2 and TRBJ2-5 were favored.

Source: peripheral blood mononuclear cells (PBMCs), taken at new diagnosis, from a patient treated with antithyroid drugs. The TCR sequence derives from a female donor with Graves disease. The chain links TRBV19 to TRBJ2-1; D might be TRBD1 or TRBD2, each matching 5 bases. In DNA form, the CDR3 reads TGTGCCAGTAGTTCCACCTTTGGGGGCAATGAGCAGTTCTTC. This sequence encodes CASSSTFGGNEQFF. Full variable domain (rest looked up from reference TRBV19 and TRBJ2-1): DGGITQSPKYLFRKEGQNVTLSCEQNLNHDAMYWYRQDPGQGLRLIYYSQIVNDFQKGDIAEGYSVSREKKESFPLTVTSAQKNPTAFYLCASSSTFGGNEQFFGPGTRLTVL.